Listed below are T cell receptor beta chains from one sample, sequenced in a study of blood T cells in healthy people across ages. TCRdb used MiXCR to reprocess the 5' RACE reads, holding one entry per CDR3 protein. The sample gives fewer than 1 million distinct CDR3 sequences, under 55% of which show up once; approximately 19% is in the top ten. Sequencing was done on a sample of blood. The origin of the receptors is a man in his fifties or sixties in good health. The CDR3 runs from the conserved cysteine through the conserved F or W. A D gene is named only where the DNA matches it firmly. Clone size is stated in some rows and not others, as once, few, many or a class when expanded.

few,TRBV20-1,TRBD1,TRBJ2-5,TGCAGTGCTACCCGGACAGGTCAAGAGACCCAGTACTTC,CSATRTGQETQYF
many,TRBV9,TRBD1,TRBJ2-5,TGTGCCAGCAGCCCCACAAACAGGGGTTTGGAGACCCAGTACTTC,CASSPTNRGLETQYF
-,TRBV3-1,-,TRBJ1-2,TGTGCCAGCAGCCCATCACGCCGCGGAGGGTATGGCTACACCTTC,CASSPSRRGGYGYTF
-,TRBV12-3/TRBV12-4,-,TRBJ2-1,TGTGCCAGCAGCCGCCCGGGCGTAGGTGTCTACAATGAGCAGTTCTTC,CASSRPGVGVYNEQFF
few,TRBV20-1,-,TRBJ1-5,TGCAGTGCTAGAGATAGTGGGGACCCGGGACATCAGCCCCAGCATTTT,CSARDSGDPGHQPQHF
-,TRBV9,-,TRBJ1-1,TGTGCCAGCACCCTAGTACCGACAGCAGGGAACACTGAAGCTTTCTTT,CASTLVPTAGNTEAFF
-,TRBV3-1,-,TRBJ2-1,TGTGCCAGCAGCCACTTAGAGGAGCAGTTCTTC,CASSHLEEQFF
-,TRBV29-1,-,TRBJ2-7,TGCAGCGCATTTGGGTCATACGAGCAGTACTTC,CSAFGSYEQYF
-,TRBV10-2,TRBD1,TRBJ1-5,TGCGCCAGCAGTGACGCCGGGACAGGGGGCTTAGGAAGCAATCAGCCCCAGCATTTT,CASSDAGTGGLGSNQPQHF
-,TRBV3-1,-,TRBJ2-3,TGTGCCAGCAGCCAGGGACCATACTCCACAGATACGCAGTATTTT,CASSQGPYSTDTQYF
few,TRBV7-9,-,TRBJ2-5,TGTGCCAGCAGCCGTCAGGCAGCCGGTCAAGAGACCCAGTACTTC,CASSRQAAGQETQYF
few,TRBV7-9,-,TRBJ1-4,TGTGCCAGCAGCTTAGTTGTCGGTATTAATGAAAAACTGTTTTTT,CASSLVVGINEKLFF
-,TRBV20-1,TRBD1,TRBJ1-2,TGCAGTGCTGTACCTGGAGGGGCAGGGGGCTATGGCTACACCTTC,CSAVPGGAGGYGYTF
once,TRBV7-7,TRBD2,TRBJ2-7,TGTGCCAGCAGCTTAGCGCTACGCCCACCGGGACTAGGCTTTCACTCCGACTACAAGCAGTACTTC,CASSLALRPPGLGFHSDYKQYF
-,TRBV3-1,TRBD2,TRBJ2-5,TGTGCCAGCAGCCAAGTGGCAGCGGGGGCCCTGGTAGGGACCCAGTACTTC,CASSQVAAGALVGTQYF
-,TRBV7-2,-,TRBJ1-5,TGTGCCAGCAGCCCATACAGGGATAGCAATCAGCCCCAGCATTTT,CASSPYRDSNQPQHF
-,TRBV20-1,TRBD2,TRBJ2-3,TGCAGTGCAAACGGACTAGCGGGGGTAATCACAGATACGCGGTATTTT,CSANGLAGVITDTRYF
-,TRBV6-1,-,TRBJ2-5,TGTGCCAGCATTGGAATAGCGTCACAAGAGACCCAGTACTTC,CASIGIASQETQYF
-,TRBV5-1,TRBD2,TRBJ2-1,TGCGCCAGCAGCCCGTCCGAGGCTAGCGGGGTTAATGAGCAGTTCTTC,CASSPSEASGVNEQFF
few,TRBV12-5,TRBD2,TRBJ2-3,TGTGCTAGTGGTTCTGTAGCGGGGGCAAACACAGATACGCAGTATTTT,CASGSVAGANTDTQYF
once,TRBV20-1,TRBD2,TRBJ2-7,TGCAGTGCTACCCATAGTAGGCGGGGGGGCTTCGAGCAGTACTTC,CSATHSRRGGFEQYF
-,TRBV14,-,TRBJ1-1,TGTGCCAGCAGCCAAGAAGACTACAGGGTTAGGGGTGACACTGAAGCTTTCTTT,CASSQEDYRVRGDTEAFF
-,TRBV12-3/TRBV12-4,TRBD2,TRBJ2-3,TGTGCCAGCAGGGGCGGGGGGCGGACGGATACGCAGTATTTT,CASRGGGRTDTQYF
few,TRBV20-1,TRBD2,TRBJ2-3,TGCAGTGCTAGCGCTAGCGGGGGGGCCTCTAGCACAGATACGCAGTATTTT,CSASASGGASSTDTQYF
few,TRBV27,TRBD1,TRBJ2-7,TGTGCCAGCAGTTTATCTAGGGACAGGTGGGACGAGCAGTACTTC,CASSLSRDRWDEQYF
few,TRBV12-3/TRBV12-4,TRBD2,TRBJ2-5,TGTGCCAGCAGTCTACCCGGACTAGCCCGCCGGGAGACCCAGTACTTC,CASSLPGLARRETQYF
-,TRBV30,TRBD1,TRBJ2-7,TGTGCCTGGAGTCCCGACAGGGCTCCCTACGAGCAGTACTTC,CAWSPDRAPYEQYF
-,TRBV7-3,-,TRBJ2-1,TGTGCCAGCAGCTGGGACTTCGGAGATGAGCAGTTCTTC,CASSWDFGDEQFF
-,TRBV5-1,TRBD1,TRBJ2-7,TGCGCCAGCAGCCCGGAATTGGGACAGGGGTCCTACGAGCAGTACTTC,CASSPELGQGSYEQYF
-,TRBV20-1,TRBD2,TRBJ2-4,TGCAGTGCTAGGGTTAGCGGGGGGGCCGACAAAACCATTCAGTACTTC,CSARVSGGADKTIQYF
-,TRBV6-2/TRBV6-3,TRBD2,TRBJ2-5,TGTGCCAGCAGTTTCAATCCACTAGCGGGGGGGCAAGAGACCCAGTACTTC,CASSFNPLAGGQETQYF
-,TRBV6-5,-,TRBJ1-2,TGTGCCAGCAGCCCCGAAGGCCCTTTATGGGATGGCTACACCTTC,CASSPEGPLWDGYTF
-,TRBV4-2,-,TRBJ1-2,TGTGCCAGCAGTACTATCGGTGGAGAGGGAGGGGAGAACTATGGCTACACCTTC,CASSTIGGEGGENYGYTF
few,TRBV7-2,-,TRBJ2-5,TGTGCCAGCAGCTTTTCCCGACAGGAGACCCAGTACTTC,CASSFSRQETQYF
-,TRBV29-1,-,TRBJ2-1,TGCAGCGTTGGGGTCCTGAATGAGCAGTTCTTC,CSVGVLNEQFF
-,TRBV6-2/TRBV6-3,-,TRBJ1-5,TGTGCCAGCAGTTACTCGACAGCCAGGGCTCAGCCCCAGCATTTT,CASSYSTARAQPQHF
-,TRBV2,-,TRBJ1-5,TGTGCCAGCAAACAGTTAGACGGGGCGAATCAGCCCCAGCATTTT,CASKQLDGANQPQHF
many,TRBV29-1,-,TRBJ2-1,TGCAGCGTTAGAGGCAATGAGCAGTTCTTC,CSVRGNEQFF
few,TRBV7-9,-,TRBJ2-1,TGTGCCAGCAGCTTACAGGTACAAAACAATGAGCAGTTCTTC,CASSLQVQNNEQFF
many,TRBV9,-,TRBJ2-6,TGTGCCAGCAGCGCCCAGGGCTCTGGGGCCAACGTCCTGACTTTC,CASSAQGSGANVLTF
few,TRBV6-2/TRBV6-3,-,TRBJ1-2,TGTGCCAGCTCATTCAGTCGTCAGTTCTATGGCTACACCTTC,CASSFSRQFYGYTF
many,TRBV4-3,-,TRBJ1-4,TGCGCCAGCAGCCAAGAGCATGAAAAACTGTTTTTT,CASSQEHEKLFF
-,TRBV20-1,-,TRBJ2-7,TGCAGTGCGGTGAACCCACCACTTTACGAGCAGTACTTC,CSAVNPPLYEQYF
-,TRBV9,-,TRBJ2-4,TGTGCCAGCAGCGTAACCCCGGGCCCTAGGAACATTCAGTACTTC,CASSVTPGPRNIQYF
-,TRBV6-5,-,TRBJ2-5,TGTGCCAGCAGATCCTTAGGGGGGGTAGAGACCCAGTACTTC,CASRSLGGVETQYF
-,TRBV27,-,TRBJ2-5,TGTGCCAGCAGTCCGGCCCCGCAGGGGGAGACCCAGTACTTC,CASSPAPQGETQYF
-,TRBV20-1,-,TRBJ2-4,TGCAATGCCAGCCGAAATAACAAGGGGGGGGACATTCAGTACTTC,CNASRNNKGGDIQYF
-,TRBV7-9,TRBD1,TRBJ1-2,TGTGCCAGCAGCTCTACCGGGACAGGGGATGGCTACACCTTC,CASSSTGTGDGYTF
-,TRBV30,TRBD2,TRBJ2-3,TGTGCCTGGAGGGGAATCCTAGCGGGGGTCACAGATACGCAGTATTTT,CAWRGILAGVTDTQYF
-,TRBV7-2,-,TRBJ2-7,TGTGCCAGCAGCTTAGGGGCAGTCTCCTACGAGCAGTACTTC,CASSLGAVSYEQYF
few,TRBV25-1,-,TRBJ2-5,TGTGCCAGCAGGGATGCGGACAGCCTCACCCAGTACTTC,CASRDADSLTQYF
few,TRBV5-1,-,TRBJ2-5,TGCGCCAGCAGCTTGGGCTATCCGGGGGAGACCCAGTACTTC,CASSLGYPGETQYF
-,TRBV14,TRBD1,TRBJ1-5,TGTGCCAGCAGCCAAGCAGGGGGTCAGCCCCAGCATTTT,CASSQAGGQPQHF
-,TRBV5-1,-,TRBJ2-1,TGCGCCAGCAATCAGGGGGGGGGGAGTAATGAGCAGTTCTTC,CASNQGGGSNEQFF
-,TRBV7-2,TRBD2,TRBJ2-3,TGTGCCAGCAGCTTCGGGGGGGTGGGGGATACGCAGTATTTT,CASSFGGVGDTQYF
-,TRBV4-3,-,TRBJ1-4,TGCGCCAGCAGCCAAGAGTACCGGGTGGCTAATGAAAAACTGTTTTTT,CASSQEYRVANEKLFF
few,TRBV4-1,TRBD2,TRBJ2-1,TGCGCCAGCAGCCAAGGGTGGATTAGCGGGGGGCCCTCCTACAATGAGCAGTTCTTC,CASSQGWISGGPSYNEQFF
-,TRBV28,TRBD2,TRBJ2-3,TGTGCCAGCAGTTTATCTGGTTGGACTAGCGGGGGGCCGGGGGATACGCAGTATTTT,CASSLSGWTSGGPGDTQYF